Shown below are 5 T cell receptor beta chains from a single sample sequenced in a study of cytomegalovirus exposure and HLA in healthy donors. A multiplex PCR was run with 60 Vbeta primers and 13 Jbeta primers. Profiling relied on immunoSEQ multiplex PCR, and the TCRdb table lists in-frame clones only, not all of them. The sample carries more than 95,000 clones, 75% to 85% recorded once. Sequenced material: PBMCs. The receptors originated from a man between 18 and 29 years old in good health and CMV-seronegative.

In nucleotides, the CDR3 is TGCAGCGTTGAAGACCGGGCCCGGGGCTATGGCTACACCTTC. It is translated as CSVEDRARGYGYTF. This chain links TRBV29-1 with TRBJ1-2; no clear D gene. The germline CDR1 and CDR2 sequences are SQVTM and ANQGSEA. Deletions cut 0 bases from V and 4 bases from J, with 12 bases between. The CDR3 runs 14 residues. The full variable domain, completed using reference TRBV29-1 and TRBJ1-2, is SAVISQKPSRDICQRGTSLTIQCQVDSQVTMMFWYRQQPGQSLTLIATANQGSEATYESGFVIDKFPISRPNLTFSTLTVSNMSPEDSSIYLCSVEDRARGYGYTFGSGTRLTVV.

DNA of the CDR3: TGTGCCAGCAGCTCACCCCCGGGGCTAGCGGGAGGGGCATACAATGAGCAGTTCTTC. Its protein product is CASSSPPGLAGGAYNEQFF. V and J are TRBV7-6 and TRBJ2-1, with 12 bases matching TRBD2. Germline V lookup: CDR1 SGHVS, CDR2 FNYEAQ. Trimming took 4 bases from V and 4 from J; bases not matched to a gene: 14. This CDR3 has 19 amino acids.

This clone occurred once. The chain recombines TRBV30 with TRBJ1-1, with unresolved D. The CDR3 contains 12 residues. Looked up from germline, CDR1 is GTSNPN and CDR2 is SVGIG (reference sequence). The V end lost 1 base, the J end lost 5 bases, and 8 bases lay between the germline ends. The CDR3 here is CAWSAIGTEAFF. DNA of the CDR3: TGTGCCTGGAGTGCCATCGGGACTGAAGCTTTCTTT.

The CDR3 DNA reads TGTGCCAGCAGCTTCGGGGGGAACACTGAAGCTTTCTTT. Amino acids: CASSFGGNTEAFF. This rearrangement joins TRBV7-2 to TRBJ1-1, with D tentatively TRBD1 (5 bases). Germline V lookup: CDR1 SGHTA, CDR2 FQGNSA. Trimming stripped 3 bases from V and 1 base from J, with 6 bases between. There are 13 residues in the CDR3. Variable domain in full (rest from reference TRBV7-2 and TRBJ1-1): GAGVSQSPSNKVTEKGKDVELRCDPISGHTALYWYRQSLGQGLEFLIYFQGNSAPDKSGLPSDRFSAERTGGSVSTLTIQRTQQEDSAVYLCASSFGGNTEAFFGQGTRLTVV.

The V gene is TRBV7-9, the J gene TRBJ2-2; 10 bases are a match to TRBD2. With V trimmed by 3 bases and J by 6 bases, 10 bases remained unmatched. This CDR3 is built from 17 residues. Looked up from germline, CDR1 is SEHNR and CDR2 is FQNEAQ (reference sequence). CDR3 sequence: CASSLGGLAGVPGELFF. CDR3 sequence (DNA): TGTGCCAGCAGCTTGGGGGGTCTAGCGGGAGTGCCCGGGGAGCTGTTTTTT. The full variable domain, completed using reference TRBV7-9 and TRBJ2-2, is DTGVSQNPRHKITKRGQNVTFRCDPISEHNRLYWYRQTLGQGPEFLTYFQNEAQLEKSRLLSDRFSAERPKGSFSTLEIQRTEQGDSAMYLCASSLGGLAGVPGELFFGEGSRLTVL.